The clone carrying this T cell receptor (beta chain) showed up just a few times. Its antigen is currently unknown. The data were obtained in a study of cytomegalovirus exposure and HLA in healthy donors. In the study overall: Of all 360 or so donors who were genotyped, around 82% belonged to the Caucasian-associated ancestry cluster.

The CDR3 spans 14 residues. CDR1 is KGHSH and CDR2 is LQKENI in the germline V gene. With V trimmed by 3 bases and J by 5 bases, 5 bases remained unmatched. 60 Vbeta and 13 Jbeta primers were used in PCR. Clones were read by immunoSEQ multiplex PCR, and TCRdb kept only the in-frame ones, dropping some. The sample shows about 120,000 clones, under 12% of them seen only once. Notes on the study in general: Most TCR sequences showed up rarely, but some public TCRs showed up in many donors. Later on, analysis showed that most CMV-associated TCR beta chains appeared to be HLA-restricted.

The chain links TRBV18 to TRBJ1-1; TRBD1 matches at 8 bases. The TCR comes from a woman younger than 30 in good health and CMV-seropositive. The sample taken for sequencing was PBMCs. This chain's CDR3 is CASSPQGAGTEAFF. CDR3 nucleotides: TGTGCCAGCTCACCCCAGGGGGCTGGGACTGAAGCTTTCTTT.